This TCR beta chain was sequenced for a study of T cells after yellow fever vaccination. Points from the study as a whole: Clonotypes found in both CD4 and CD8 compartments made up a small share.

TCRdb re-called the 5' RACE reads with MiXCR, one entry per CDR3 protein. In the table there are around 340,000 distinct CDR3 sequences, under 15% of which are singletons. CDR1 is SNHLY, CDR2 FYNNEI, per germline. Trimming stripped 7 bases from V and 0 bases from J, with 9 bases between. The CDR3 length is 14 residues. On this clonotype itself: Its antigen remains unknown.

The receptor was derived from a man aged 18 to 30 who received the YFV17D yellow fever vaccine. This specimen was CD4+ T cells sorted from PBMCs, taken 15 days after the yellow fever booster vaccination. This sequence joins TRBV2 and TRBJ1-4; D gene ambiguous. The chain's CDR3 is CASNDGTTNEKLFF. The DNA for the CDR3 is TGTGCCAGCAACGACGGAACAACTAATGAAAAACTGTTTTTT.